This TCR beta chain was captured in a study of cytomegalovirus exposure and HLA in healthy donors. Study findings and constraints: Analysis was carried out at a later point, and it linked a missense DCLRE1C variant to TCR beta V- and J-gene trimming.

With 60 Vbeta and 13 Jbeta primers, the PCR was carried out. Assay used: immunoSEQ multiplex PCR; TCRdb lists only in-frame clones, some missing. The sample lists roughly 290,000 clones; roughly 80% were seen once. Germline loops: CDR1 MGHRA, CDR2 YSYEKL. Trimming took 2 bases from V and 7 from J; bases not matched to a gene: 9. The CDR3 totals 15 residues. Notes on this clone: Antigen specificity is unknown.

Sequencing was carried out using PBMCs. The clonotype was recovered from a girl aged 2 to 10 in good health and CMV-seronegative. The chain employs TRBV4-1 and TRBJ2-7; TRBD2 matches at 9 bases. For the CDR3, the DNA is TGCGCCAGCAGCCAACTAGCGGGAACGGGCCGGGAGCAGTACTTC. It yields the protein CASSQLAGTGREQYF.